The sequence of this T cell receptor beta chain was determined in a study of T cell responses to AZD1222 COVID-19 vaccine (dated by TCRdb to about 2021). Describing the broader study: AZD1222 recipients given second doses at about 4 weeks or at about 12 weeks were pooled, since spike-specific TCR depth and breadth were not found to differ between the two schedules. Enrollment into the trials was organized by age into subgroups of 18-55, 56-69 and 70-plus years, and those subgroups contained roughly 150, 30 and 60 TCR-sequenced participants, respectively. A total of 233 trial participants underwent TCR sequencing, of whom 207 had received two doses of AZD1222 and 26 had received two doses of the MenACWY control vaccine. Points the paper makes about the study in general: No day 14 peak-response samples were available, so repertoires were characterized only after the peak T cell response. After two AZD1222 doses, spike-specific TCR breadth and depth were significantly higher than at day 0 and than in MenACWY recipients. Vaccine-associated CD4 TCRs spanned the whole spike protein, with dominant responses in regions 160-218 and 743-854. Conclusions about previously exposed vaccinees are limited because only six or seven AZD1222 recipients were SARS-CoV-2 seropositive at baseline. In the small 56-69-year group, the increase in depth fell short of significance, most likely because of low power. Nearly half of unique spike-specific TCRs reportedly recognized epitopes outside regions mutated in the B.1.351 and B.1.1.7 variants. Most participants were white British and females outnumbered males, and the authors suggested that clonal diversity may have been underestimated.

The time point label corresponds to: baseline before first vaccination. Vaccinee samples came from UK trials COV001 and COV002, including a single-blind randomized controlled phase 2/3 trial of AZD1222 (ChAdOx1 nCoV-19) in healthy adults. For TCRbeta chain sequencing, PBMC samples were collected from trial participants at day 0 and at day 28 after the second dose. At the junction V is shortened by 3 bases and J by 6 bases, with 5 bases in between. Looking up the germline V gene yields CDR1 SQVTM and CDR2 ANQGSEA. The CDR3 starts with the cysteine, ends with the phenylalanine, and has 10 residues. Only the CDR3 region is kept as DNA, spanning 30 bases read in frame from base 1. The CDR3 regions of human TCRbeta chains were analyzed by immunosequencing. On the study's bioinformatics: Repertoire TCRs were checked for matches against a reference library of SARS-CoV-2-specific TCRs that had been generated using the MIRA antigen-specificity platform. Breadth meant the fraction of unique TCRs that were SARS-CoV-2-associated, whereas depth meant the fraction of total T cells that were SARS-CoV-2-associated. Using the MIRA data, every spike-specific TCR was mapped to the spike region that the TCR reacted to and assigned to either a CD4 or a CD8 class. Log10-transformed breadth and depth values were compared by one-way ANOVA with Sidak's multiple comparisons tests. TCRdb took over this immuneACCESS table, retaining in-frame rearrangements with V and J assigned. Such tables are incomplete; in checked studies, under half of the missing clones stem from an unresolved V gene, and the remainder is unexplained. The V and J calls and clone size are taken from that table; D and trimming were inferred from the DNA. This sample has about 140,000 clones in its table, and approximately 91% of those were observed once. The ten largest make up under 2% of the sample.

This clone appeared once. Its antigen specificity is not known. No base quality information exists; no much larger clone differs at one position. This material consisted of peripheral blood, taken on day 0 of AZD1222 vaccination. This TCR derives from an adult in good health. Recombination joined TRBV29-1 with TRBJ1-1; no D gene can be assigned with confidence. The base sequence is TGCAGCGTTGATAGATCTGAAGCTTTCTTT. This sequence encodes CSVDRSEAFF.